Each of the 28 T cell receptor beta chains below was sequenced from the same sample in a study of T cells in Graves' hyperthyroidism and ophthalmopathy. Template material for amplifying TCR beta CDR3 regions consisted of RNA transcripts. TCR CDR3 regions were first amplified by RT-PCR with HTBI primers. TCRdb called the multiplex PCR reads again in MiXCR, with one record for every CDR3 protein. There are about 290,000 distinct CDR3 sequences in the sample; approximately 14% occur only once, and roughly 8.2% lies in the top ten. Sequencing was carried out using blood. Every receptor here comes from a middle-aged woman with Graves' hyperthyroidism.

This clonotype was seen at least ten times. The chain couples TRBV5-1 to TRBJ2-1, with D possibly matching TRBD2 (5 bases). Trimming stripped 0 bases from V and 8 bases from J, with 12 bases between. This CDR3 spans 14 amino acids. Germline V gives CDR1 SGHRS, CDR2 YFSETQ. The CDR3 bases are TGCGCCAGCAGCTTGGCCGAGGGTACGGATGAGCAGTTCTTC. Translation gives CASSLAEGTDEQFF.

This clonotype was observed a few times. This may come from a read error, since a much larger clone is one base off. The rearrangement uses TRBV20-1 and TRBJ1-1; D not certain. CDR1 is DFQATT, CDR2 SNEGSKA, per germline (reference sequence). V lost 7 bases, J lost 1 base, and 7 bases lay in between. The CDR3 extends over 11 amino acids. CDR3 bases: TGCAGTGAGTTGGGGAACACTGAAGCTTTCTTT. It is translated as CSELGNTEAFF.

The chain carries TRBV2 and TRBJ2-3; no firm D call. Deletions cut 6 bases from V and 2 bases from J, with 12 bases between. Germline V CDR1 and CDR2: SNHLY, FYNNEI. The CDR3 runs to 14 residues. The CDR3 nucleotides read TGTGCCAGCAGGGAGACAACCCTCACAGATACGCAGTATTTT. This gives the protein CASRETTLTDTQYF. Variable domain in full (rest from reference TRBV2 and TRBJ2-3): EPEVTQTPSHQVTQMGQEVILRCVPISNHLYFYWYRQILGQKVEFLVSFYNNEISEKSEIFDDQFSVERPDGSNFTLKIRSTKLEDSAMYFCASRETTLTDTQYFGPGTRLTVL.

This clonotype was counted many times. This chain uses TRBV3-1 with TRBJ2-1, with a possible D match to TRBD2 (5 bases). V gave up 0 bases and J gave up 6 bases, with 9 bases separating them. The CDR3 contains 14 residues. CDR1 and CDR2 (germline): LGHDT, YNNKEL (reference sequence). CDR3 in amino acids: CASSQDSTSNEQFF. CDR3 coding DNA: TGTGCCAGCAGCCAAGACAGTACTAGCAATGAGCAGTTCTTC.

This clonotype has just a few counts. The V and J genes are TRBV7-2 and TRBJ1-1, with D possibly TRBD1 on 6 matching bases. Germline CDR1 is SGHTA and CDR2 is FQGNSA. The CDR3 totals 15 residues. Trimming stripped 5 bases from V and 10 bases from J, with 23 bases between. CDR3 sequence (DNA): TGTGCCAGCAGCCGAGGGGGGGGACCCGAACGGGCAGCTTTCTTT. This sequence encodes CASSRGGGPERAAFF.

The chain recombines TRBV9 with TRBJ2-5, with 7 bases identical to TRBD2. Per germline, CDR1 SGDLS and CDR2 YYNGEE. The CDR3 is made up of 14 amino acids. J gave up 8 bases and V 0 bases, and 7 bases lay outside the gene matches. Here the CDR3 reads CASSVALAGHTQYF. The CDR3 DNA is TGTGCCAGCAGCGTAGCATTAGCGGGTCATACCCAGTACTTC.

Worth noting for this clonotype: The junction departs from the called germline gene at one end, perhaps through a read error. The chain's CDR3 is CASSRTTEYKEQFF. The CDR3 nucleotides are TGTGCCAGTAGTAGGACTACCGAGTACAAGGAGCAGTTCTTC. The chain recombines TRBV19 with TRBJ2-1; TRBD2 might be the D (6 bases). The CDR3 loop spans 14 amino acids. The V gene's germline CDR1 is LNHDA and CDR2 SQIVND (reference sequence).

This clonotype was observed many times. V is TRBV6-1 and J is TRBJ1-1; D is uncertain. The germline V and J ends were trimmed by 7 bases and 4 bases, with 13 bases remaining between them. CDR3 length: 13 residues. Germline CDR1 and CDR2: MNHNS and SASEGT. The CDR3 sequence: CASTWEVGTEAFF. The CDR3 bases are TGTGCCAGCACCTGGGAGGTGGGCACTGAAGCTTTCTTT.

The table lists this clonotype with a few counts. The chain employs TRBV20-1 and TRBJ1-1, with 10 bases aligning to TRBD1. With V trimmed by 5 bases and J by 5 bases, 5 bases remained unmatched. The CDR3 is 13 residues long. Germline CDR1 DFQATT, CDR2 SNEGSKA (reference sequence). Here the CDR3 DNA reads TGCAGTGCTCGGACAGGGGGGCTGACTGAAGCTTTCTTT. It encodes CSARTGGLTEAFF.

Comments on this clonotype: This sequence may be a read error, since a much larger clone differs from it by one base. The chain has TRBV20-1 and TRBJ2-1; 10 nucleotides line up with TRBD2. The CDR3 has 15 residues. The V gene end was trimmed by 3 bases and the J gene end by 10 bases; junction bases not matched to a gene: 12. Germline V gives CDR1 DFQATT, CDR2 SNEGSKA (reference sequence). CDR3 DNA sequence: TGCAGTGCTAGGGAAGCGGGAGGGCCCATGTGGGAGCAGTTCTTC. It yields the protein CSAREAGGPMWEQFF.

There are many counts of this clonotype. This chain uses TRBV20-1 with TRBJ1-1; no firm D call. This CDR3 region has 11 residues. Trimming pared 0 bases from V and 8 bases from J, leaving 7 bases between. Germline CDR1 reads DFQATT; CDR2 reads SNEGSKA (reference sequence). The CDR3 nucleotides are TGCAGTGCTAGAGATGAGAGGGAAGCTTTCTTT. This encodes CSARDEREAFF.

This clonotype came up many times. V usage is TRBV7-9 and J usage is TRBJ1-6; 7 bases map to TRBD1. J gave up 7 bases and V 5 bases, and 5 bases lay outside the gene matches. Germline V gives CDR1 SEHNR, CDR2 FQNEAQ (reference sequence). CDR3 size: 14 residues. The CDR3, as DNA: TGTGCCAGCAGCGCGACAGGGAGAAATTCACCCCTCCACTTT. Protein: CASSATGRNSPLHF.

This clonotype was observed many times. This chain connects TRBV7-9 to TRBJ1-3; no reliable D call. V lost 5 bases and J lost 4, with 15 bases in between. Per the germline V gene, CDR1 is SEHNR and CDR2 is FQNEAQ (reference sequence). The CDR3 is made up of 15 amino acids. This CDR3 reads CASSLAGPAGNTIYF. The CDR3 DNA sequence: TGTGCCAGCAGCCTGGCCGGTCCAGCCGGAAACACCATATATTTT.

J is TRBJ1-2 and V is TRBV5-8, with 8 bases aligning to TRBD1. The CDR3 runs to 15 residues. With V trimmed by 0 bases and J by 4 bases, 5 bases remained unmatched. CDR1 and CDR2 from the germline V gene are SGHTS and YDEGEE. The CDR3 region is CASSLGPDRVYGYTF. The CDR3 DNA sequence: TGTGCCAGCAGCTTGGGTCCGGACAGGGTCTATGGCTACACCTTC.

This clonotype was detected many times. The rearrangement joins TRBV28 to TRBJ2-1; TRBD2 matches at 9 bases. The CDR3 has 15 amino acids. Losses at the gene ends were 8 bases for V and 6 bases for J; bases not matched to a gene: 11. Germline-derived CDR1 and CDR2 are MDHEN and SYDVKM. In DNA, the CDR3 is TGTGCCAGCTGGCTAGCGGCGGGAGGGCGCAATGAGCAGTTCTTC. It specifies CASWLAAGGRNEQFF.

This clonotype appeared many times. The CDR3 here is CASSPPGGLNTIYF. CDR3 sequence (DNA): TGTGCCAGCAGTCCCCCCGGGGGCTTAAACACCATATATTTT. This chain joins TRBV12-3 or TRBV12-4 and TRBJ1-3, with D possibly TRBD1 on 6 matching bases. Trimming took off 5 bases at V and 6 bases at J, with 14 bases between the two ends. The CDR3 sequence is 14 residues long.

In this sample, this clonotype turned up many times. The chain links TRBV28 to TRBJ2-7; 10 bases are shared with TRBD1. Per germline, CDR1 MDHEN and CDR2 SYDVKM. V trimming: 6 bases; J trimming: 3 bases; junction bases outside the gene matches: 8. This CDR3 has 15 amino acids. In nucleotides, the CDR3 is TGTGCCAGCAGCATGGGGACAGGGGACATCTACGAGCAGTACTTC. Protein: CASSMGTGDIYEQYF.

This clonotype was counted many times. The gene calls are TRBV12-3 or TRBV12-4 and TRBJ2-2, with no clear D. Trimming stripped 5 bases from V and 7 bases from J, with 20 bases between. The CDR3 spans 16 residues. DNA of the CDR3: TGTGCCAGCAGTCACCGACGTAGGCAACGGGTCGGGGAGCTGTTTTTT. This gives the protein CASSHRRRQRVGELFF.

This clonotype came up a few times. This CDR3 reads CASSYGPEPDTQYF. The CDR3 DNA sequence: TGTGCCAGCAGCTATGGACCTGAACCAGATACGCAGTATTTT. This rearrangement joins TRBV5-4 to TRBJ2-3; D not certain. This CDR3 spans 14 amino acids. The V end lost 3 bases, the J end lost 4 bases, and 12 bases lay between the germline ends. The V gene's germline CDR1 is SGHNT and CDR2 YYREEE (reference sequence).

The sample holds a few counts of this clonotype. The genes are TRBV20-1 and TRBJ2-7, with 7 bases fitting TRBD2. Germline lookup yields CDR1 DFQATT and CDR2 SNEGSKA (reference sequence). This CDR3 is 15 amino acids long. Trimming removed 1 base from V and 1 base from J; junction bases left unmatched: 7. CDR3 in amino acids: CSARVRLAESYEQYF. The CDR3 DNA is TGCAGTGCTAGAGTAAGGCTAGCGGAATCCTACGAGCAGTACTTC.

A few counts support this clonotype. The chain uses TRBV18 and TRBJ1-1, with D possibly TRBD1 on 5 matching bases. The CDR3 has 13 amino acids. Trimming took off 9 bases at V and 7 bases at J, with 18 bases between the two ends. Germline values: CDR1 KGHSH, CDR2 LQKENI. The CDR3 region has the DNA TGTGCCAGTTCAGGGAGGGGCGCAGGTGAAGCTTTCTTT. It specifies CASSGRGAGEAFF. Full variable domain (missing parts from reference TRBV18 and TRBJ1-1): NAGVMQNPRHLVRRRGQEARLRCSPMKGHSHVYWYRQLPEEGLKFMVYLQKENIIDESGMPKERFSAEFPKEGPSILRIQQVVRGDSAAYFCASSGRGAGEAFFGQGTRLTVV.

This clonotype came up a few times. The gene calls are TRBV25-1 and TRBJ2-2; D is uncertain. The CDR3 extends over 13 amino acids. The V gene lost 3 bases and the J gene lost 0 bases, with 2 bases spanning the gap. Per germline, CDR1 MGHDK and CDR2 SYGVNS. The CDR3, as DNA: TGTGCCAGCAGTGACACGAACACCGGGGAGCTGTTTTTT. It specifies CASSDTNTGELFF.

This clonotype was picked up many times. V gene TRBV7-6 combines with J gene TRBJ2-7; TRBD2 aligns across 7 bases. The CDR3 length is 14 residues. V shed 3 bases, J shed 0 bases, and the junction held 2 bases outside the gene matches. In germline, CDR1 is SGHVS, CDR2 FNYEAQ. CDR3 in DNA: TGTGCCAGCAGCTTGGGACTAAACTCCTACGAGCAGTACTTC. Amino acids: CASSLGLNSYEQYF.

This clonotype has at least ten counts. The J gene is TRBJ2-1, the V gene TRBV6-1; a possible D gene is TRBD1 (6 bases). The CDR3 has 15 residues. Trimming stripped 3 bases from V and 7 bases from J, with 16 bases between. Germline lookup yields CDR1 MNHNS and CDR2 SASEGT. CDR3 residues: CASSDTAGDNNEQFF. CDR3 DNA: TGTGCCAGCAGTGATACAGCAGGGGATAATAATGAGCAGTTCTTC.

This clonotype was seen a few times. Compared with germline, one end of the junction differs, possibly owing to a read error. J is TRBJ2-7 and V is TRBV7-3, with D hard to call. The CDR3 has 13 residues. Germline values: CDR1 SGHTA, CDR2 FQGTGA. The CDR3 loop is CASSLTPRNEQHF. CDR3 DNA sequence: TGTGCCAGCAGCTTAACCCCACGCAACGAGCAGCACTTC.

This clonotype was seen a handful of times. This rearrangement joins TRBV18 to TRBJ1-2, with 7 nucleotides matching TRBD1. Germline values: CDR1 KGHSH, CDR2 LQKENI. CDR3 length: 13 amino acids. Unmatched junction bases numbered 7, after V lost 5 bases and J lost 7 bases. The CDR3 loop reads CASSATGESGYTF. In DNA form, the CDR3 reads TGTGCCAGCTCAGCTACAGGGGAGTCTGGCTACACCTTC. Full variable domain (missing parts from reference TRBV18 and TRBJ1-2): NAGVMQNPRHLVRRRGQEARLRCSPMKGHSHVYWYRQLPEEGLKFMVYLQKENIIDESGMPKERFSAEFPKEGPSILRIQQVVRGDSAAYFCASSATGESGYTFGSGTRLTVV.

This clonotype was picked up a small number of times. The J gene is TRBJ1-2, the V gene TRBV15; a possible D gene is TRBD1 (6 bases). Germline V lookup: CDR1 LNHNV, CDR2 YYDKDF (reference sequence). V was shortened by 3 bases and J by 6 bases, with 17 bases between the two germline ends. CDR3 length: 15 residues. CDR3 DNA: TGTGCCACCAGCAGGGATATAGGGGGATATGATGGCTACACCTTC. Encoded protein: CATSRDIGGYDGYTF.

This clonotype was seen at least ten times. This chain's CDR3 is CSATDFSGTGENIQYF. DNA of the CDR3: TGCAGTGCTACCGACTTCTCCGGGACAGGGGAGAACATTCAGTACTTC. The chain is built from TRBV20-1 and TRBJ2-4; TRBD1 matches at 10 bases. The trim removed 4 bases at V and 7 bases at J, leaving 13 bases unmatched. The V gene's germline CDR1 is DFQATT and CDR2 SNEGSKA (reference sequence). The CDR3 is made up of 16 amino acids.